Below, one TCR beta chain is given with its context. Its antigen is currently not known. Base quality data are lacking; no much larger clone is found one base away. The source of the sample is a study of a mutant IDH1 vaccine in newly diagnosed glioma (dated by TCRdb to about 2021). Background for the entire study: Patients were given eight vaccinations, in weeks 1, 3, 5, 7, 11, 15, 19 and 23, which matched visits V03 through V10. Vaccination started 4-6 weeks after radiotherapy alone, or was given together with temozolomide cycles in the groups whose treatment included chemotherapy. Of the roughly 31 treated patients, around 60% were male and 37.5% were female, and the mean age was around 40 years. Prior to enrollment, patients had been given standard therapy consisting of radiotherapy alone, temozolomide alone, or radiochemotherapy with temozolomide, with the combination given to most patients. Peripheral blood was drawn at six visits: V03 (baseline), V05, V07, V10, V12 and V13. Longitudinal TCRB deep sequencing was done for 25 treated patients, wherever samples were available for exploratory analyses.

What the study reported, not specific to this receptor: Availability determined which PBMC samples were chosen for TCRB deep sequencing. Pseudoprogression appeared unrelated to alterations in the top peripheral T cell clonotypes detected by TCRB sequencing. The authors stated that sample limitations prevented analyses of patient blood samples from being reproduced. Vaccine-induced immune responses across multiple MHC alleles were detected in 90% to 95% of patients.

The time point label for this specimen denotes: week 11, during vaccination. Each vaccine dose, consisting of 300 ug of a 20-mer mutant IDH1 peptide in Montanide, was administered subcutaneously with topical imiquimod. Newly diagnosed WHO grade 3 or 4 IDH1-mutant astrocytomas showing loss of nuclear ATRX were present in the donors. The samples were drawn from NOA16, a multicentre, single-arm, open-label phase I trial in Germany that tested a mutant IDH1 peptide vaccine in humans for the first time. Genomic DNA for TCRB sequencing was extracted from EDTA blood using the DNeasy Blood and Tissue Kit. The library came from the immunoSEQ multiplex PCR assay. Rearranged TCR beta chain sequences were amplified using the hsTCRB Kit according to the manufacturer's protocol. TCRB libraries were sequenced on an Illumina MiSeq. The paper's data handling went like this. Demultiplexing, trimming and gene mapping were performed with the kit vendor's proprietary platform. Imported from immuneACCESS, the table was reduced by TCRdb to in-frame sequences with V and J called. These copies leave out some clones; in studies compared against another copy, an unresolved V gene accounts for under half, and the cause of the remainder is not known. Clonal size and the V and J genes are those of that table, whereas D and trimming came from the DNA. The sample contains about 120,000 clones, roughly 75% of them found a single time. The top ten clones comprise 5.5% of the sample.

This specimen was PBMCs, taken from a glioma patient whose treatment included an IDH1 peptide vaccine. This TCR came from a man aged 40-55 years with glioma.

For the CDR3, the sequence is CASSSVADTQYF. The nucleotide sequence reads as follows: TGTGCCAGCAGTTCCGTAGCGGATACGCAGTATTTT. The chain uses TRBV6-6 and TRBJ2-3; the D region possibly corresponds to TRBD2 (5 bases align). Sequences MNHNY (CDR1) and SVGAGI (CDR2) are obtained from the germline V gene (reference sequence). Inclusive of the bounding cysteine and phenylalanine, the CDR3 is 12 residues long. Just CDR3 DNA is preserved here, 36 bases in frame from base 1. Between the V and J ends, shortened by 4 bases and 6 bases respectively, the junction contains 8 bases.